The 17 T cell receptor beta chains in this list originate from one sample, sequenced in a study of vaccination and CD4 T cells after COVID-19 (dated by TCRdb to 2022 to 2024). These receptors are not linked to any known antigen. The protocol used for the library was PCR. The sequencing machine was an Illumina iSeq 100. At the Johns Hopkins FTIC core, DNA from the cultured CD4+ T cells underwent TCR sequencing with the Oncomine TCR Beta short-read assay. TCRdb cleaned the public reads at Q25 with fastp, built clones with MiXCR and kept in-frame beta chains. Rows merge per CDR3 protein into single entries with the most common DNA and genes. In this sample the table shows fewer than 15,000 distinct CDR3 sequences, about 70% of which occur a single time. The ten largest clones add up to about 8.1% of the sample. The treatment or condition tag for this specimen amounts to: roughly 10-day PBMC culture with coronavirus spike peptide pools or control peptides (ViraFEST assay).

Sequenced here: CD4+ T cells from blood, cultured in vitro, sampled after SARS-CoV-2 vaccination. These receptors were collected from a human donor who received a COVID-19 vaccine.

The chain employs TRBV6-1 and TRBJ1-2; weak D call: TRBD1 (6 bases). There are 14 residues in the CDR3. With 2 bases removed from V and 8 bases from J, the gap between germline ends came to 15 bases. CDR1 MNHNS and CDR2 SASEGT come from the germline V gene. CDR3 sequence reads: CASSESTGKGGYTF. The CDR3 DNA reads TGTGCCAGCAGTGAATCAACAGGGAAAGGCGGCTACACCTTC.

Regarding this clonotype: Because the CDR3's place on the DNA is in doubt, the DNA is left out and the CDR3 is given as listed by TCRdb. The chain carries TRBV7-5 and TRBJ1-5. TRBV7-5 is a listed pseudogene. Including both end residues, the CDR3 is 17 amino acids long. The CDR3 protein is CISVPEAPGTYNQPQHF.

Here the CDR3 reads CASSLATGPIYGYTF. In nucleotides, the CDR3 is TGTGCCAGCAGTCTCGCGACAGGGCCAATCTATGGCTACACCTTC. V and J are TRBV27 and TRBJ1-2, with 7 bases identical to TRBD1. This CDR3 is built from 15 residues. J lost 4 bases, V lost 5 bases, and 10 bases had no gene match. Per germline, CDR1 MNHEY and CDR2 SMNVEV (reference sequence).

This clonotype was found a few times. The chain uses TRBV30 and TRBJ2-7; D might be TRBD1 or TRBD2, each matching 6 bases. V lost 5 bases to trimming and J lost 3 bases, with 20 bases between them. The germline gives CDR1 GTSNPN, CDR2 SVGIG (reference sequence). The CDR3 has 15 amino acids. In nucleotides, the CDR3 is TGTGCCTGGGGAGGGGGGAGAGGGCCTCGCTACGAGCAGTACTTC. Encoded protein: CAWGGGRGPRYEQYF. Together with reference TRBV30 and TRBJ2-7, the CDR3 gives the full variable domain: SQTIHQWPATLVQPVGSPLSLECTVEGTSNPNLYWYRQAAGRGLQLLFYSVGIGQISSEVPQNLSASRPQDRQFILSSKKLLLSDSGFYLCAWGGGRGPRYEQYFGPGTRLTVT.

The V call is TRBV24-1, the J call TRBJ2-3, with D possibly TRBD1 on 6 matching bases. This CDR3 region has 17 residues. The V and J ends lost 0 bases and 2 bases respectively, with 14 bases between them. CDR1 and CDR2 (germline): KGHDR, SFDVKD. CDR3 residues: CATSDLTGQGITDTQYF. The CDR3 DNA reads TGTGCCACCAGTGATTTGACGGGTCAGGGGATCACAGATACGCAGTATTTT.

This clonotype is labeled as large. The chain joins TRBV20-1 to TRBJ2-7; a possible D gene is TRBD2 (5 bases). In germline, CDR1 is DFQATT, CDR2 SNEGSKA (reference sequence). The CDR3 sequence is 14 residues long. V was trimmed by 1 base and J by 1 base, leaving 11 bases between them. The CDR3 sequence is CSARVPGISYEQYF. The CDR3 nucleotides are TGCAGTGCTAGAGTCCCCGGGATTTCCTACGAGCAGTACTTC.

The chain has TRBV19 and TRBJ1-5, with D unresolved. CDR1 and CDR2 from the germline V gene are LNHDA and SQIVND (reference sequence). This CDR3 region has 13 residues. Trimming cost V 4 bases and J 0 bases, with 4 bases left between them. This chain's CDR3 is CASSKDSNQPQHF. The CDR3 DNA reads TGTGCCAGTAGTAAGGATAGCAATCAGCCCCAGCATTTT. Complete variable domain (other parts from reference TRBV19 and TRBJ1-5): DGGITQSPKYLFRKEGQNVTLSCEQNLNHDAMYWYRQDPGQGLRLIYYSQIVNDFQKGDIAEGYSVSREKKESFPLTVTSAQKNPTAFYLCASSKDSNQPQHFGDGTRLSIL.

V is TRBV5-1 and J is TRBJ2-2; TRBD1 agrees at 9 bases. V lost 4 bases, J lost 2 bases, and 6 bases stayed unmatched. CDR3 length: 16 residues. Germline loops: CDR1 SGHRS, CDR2 YFSETQ. This CDR3 is CASSHSGQGNTGELFF. In nucleotides, the CDR3 is TGCGCCAGCAGCCATTCGGGACAGGGAAACACCGGGGAGCTGTTTTTT.

This chain uses TRBV2 with TRBJ2-1, with 8 bases fitting TRBD2. In germline, CDR1 is SNHLY, CDR2 FYNNEI. This CDR3 region has 14 residues. V shed 9 bases, J shed 13 bases, and the junction held 17 bases outside the gene matches. The chain's CDR3 is CASTLAASAQSQFF. The CDR3, as DNA: TGTGCCAGTACACTAGCGGCCTCGGCCCAAAGTCAGTTCTTC.

This clonotype was detected only once. The rearrangement joins TRBV2 to TRBJ2-5, with a tentative D call TRBD1 (6 bases). The CDR3 covers 15 residues. V was trimmed by 5 bases and J by 4 bases, leaving 17 bases between them. CDR1 and CDR2 (germline): SNHLY, FYNNEI. The chain's CDR3 is CASSLNRVVGETQYF. As DNA, the CDR3 is TGTGCCAGCAGTCTCAACAGGGTAGTAGGAGAGACCCAGTACTTC.

The CDR3 nucleotides are TGTGCCAGTAGGACCGGGACAGGGGGCAATTCACCCCTCCACTTT. Translating gives CASRTGTGGNSPLHF. This chain uses TRBV19 with TRBJ1-6; 12 nucleotides agree with TRBD1. Trimming took 6 bases from V and 7 from J; bases not matched to a gene: 4. This CDR3 spans 15 amino acids. Per the germline V gene, CDR1 is LNHDA and CDR2 is SQIVND (reference sequence).

By sample fraction, this clonotype is large. The rearrangement uses TRBV19 and TRBJ1-2, with TRBD1 as a possible D gene (5 bases). This CDR3 has 13 amino acids. Trimming cost V 8 bases and J 6 bases, with 16 bases left between them. CDR1 is LNHDA and CDR2 is SQIVND in the germline V gene (reference sequence). The CDR3 DNA sequence: TGTGCCAGTCGGGTCGTAGGGGACGATGGCTACACCTTC. As protein: CASRVVGDDGYTF.

This chain connects TRBV7-8 to TRBJ2-4; D possibly corresponds to TRBD2 (6 bases). The CDR3 covers 16 residues. Trimming pared 5 bases from V and 1 base from J, leaving 15 bases between. CDR1 and CDR2 from the germline V gene are SGHVS and FQNEAQ. CDR3 protein: CASSQEWAGAKNIQYF. As DNA, the CDR3 is TGTGCCAGCAGCCAAGAATGGGCGGGGGCCAAAAACATTCAGTACTTC.

V gene TRBV2 combines with J gene TRBJ2-3; D uncertain. The CDR3 has 12 amino acids. Trimming removed 6 bases from V and 4 bases from J, with 8 bases in between. Germline loops: CDR1 SNHLY, CDR2 FYNNEI. Here the CDR3 DNA reads TGTGCCAGCAGCATTAGGGCAGATACGCAGTATTTT. This gives the protein CASSIRADTQYF.

J is TRBJ1-5 and V is TRBV5-1, with 7 nucleotides matching TRBD1. The J segment lost 6 bases and the V segment lost 0 bases, leaving 3 bases of the junction unmatched. The germline V gene encodes CDR1 SGHRS and CDR2 YFSETQ. The CDR3 contains 14 residues. CDR3 loop: CASSLGQGGQPQHF. Written as DNA, the CDR3 is TGCGCCAGCAGCTTGGGGCAGGGGGGTCAGCCCCAGCATTTT.

V usage is TRBV6-5 and J usage is TRBJ1-5; D unclear. The ends were cut back, 2 bases at V and 6 bases at J, with 11 bases in the middle. This CDR3 has 14 residues. The germline CDR1 and CDR2 sequences are MNHEY and SVGAGI. The CDR3 region has the DNA TGTGCCAGCAGTTACGTGGCTCGGGGTCAGCCCCAGCATTTT. Its protein product is CASSYVARGQPQHF.

This clonotype occurred once. The chain recombines TRBV20-1 with TRBJ1-4; no clear D. Germline V lookup: CDR1 DFQATT, CDR2 SNEGSKA (reference sequence). The CDR3 has 13 amino acids. V lost 3 bases and J lost 4, with 9 bases in between. The DNA of the CDR3 is TGCAGTGCTAGTTCAGAAATTAATGAAAAACTGTTTTTT. Amino acid sequence: CSASSEINEKLFF.